These T cell receptor beta chains were read from a single sample in a study of T cell repertoires in cytomegalovirus infection. TCRdb fed the reads into MiXCR, producing one record per CDR3 protein. The sample comprises about 310,000 distinct CDR3 sequences, about 25% of which are singletons, and roughly 14% rests with the top ten. Which antigens these TCRs recognize remains unknown. The specimen comprised cultured PBMCs, sampled from culture after CMV antigen stimulation. The receptors shown here come from a human donor in good health (CMV status not recorded). Some clones in this sample may be carry-over from other donors' samples. Both conserved end residues are part of each CDR3. The size field is filled for only some rows; it gives once, few, many or a size class.

cdr3_aa	v_call	j_call	clone_size	cdr3_length
CASSLVPGVNTEAFF	TRBV7-2	TRBJ1-1	few	15
CASSSRDIQYF	TRBV12-3/TRBV12-4	TRBJ2-4	few	11
CASSQDVDRVGEKLFF	TRBV14	TRBJ1-4	-	16
CASSQETGSWYGYTF	TRBV4-3	TRBJ1-2	-	15
CASSRGDGGDLHF	TRBV19	TRBJ1-6	few	13
CASSLQQPGYGYTF	TRBV7-9	TRBJ1-2	-	14
CASSETPTANTEAFF	TRBV6-1	TRBJ1-1	-	15
CASRGAGGYNEQFF	TRBV7-2	TRBJ2-1	many	14
CSVEENGQDTQYF	TRBV29-1	TRBJ2-3	-	13
CASSLASSGRSYNEQFF	TRBV7-2	TRBJ2-1	few	17
CASSLGLQGQETQYF	TRBV11-2	TRBJ2-5	-	15
CASRTSSGRGSTDTQYF	TRBV7-2	TRBJ2-3	-	17
CASSLPPPREEQFF	TRBV28	TRBJ2-1	-	14
CASSSGEETQYF	TRBV7-2	TRBJ2-5	many	12
CASNGRVGVYNEQFF	TRBV19	TRBJ2-1	-	15
CASSLAGKNNSPLHF	TRBV28	TRBJ1-6	-	15
CASSLGRTQGDTQYF	TRBV7-2	TRBJ2-3	many	15
CASSWRETQYF	TRBV5-5	TRBJ2-5	-	11
CASSLVGGEEQFF	TRBV11-3	TRBJ2-1	-	13
CASSGDTPGEPGELFF	TRBV27	TRBJ2-2	few	16
CASSSPGLGGEQFF	TRBV7-2	TRBJ2-1	many	14
CASSLAPGQAYNEQFF	TRBV7-9	TRBJ2-1	few	16
CASSSLAGLAGSTDTQYF	TRBV6-2/TRBV6-3	TRBJ2-3	-	18
CAWSTRDRGLRYGYTF	TRBV30	TRBJ1-2	few	16
CASSPAPRTGSYEQYF	TRBV7-8	TRBJ2-7	-	16
CSVSPGQFF	TRBV29-1	TRBJ2-1	few	9